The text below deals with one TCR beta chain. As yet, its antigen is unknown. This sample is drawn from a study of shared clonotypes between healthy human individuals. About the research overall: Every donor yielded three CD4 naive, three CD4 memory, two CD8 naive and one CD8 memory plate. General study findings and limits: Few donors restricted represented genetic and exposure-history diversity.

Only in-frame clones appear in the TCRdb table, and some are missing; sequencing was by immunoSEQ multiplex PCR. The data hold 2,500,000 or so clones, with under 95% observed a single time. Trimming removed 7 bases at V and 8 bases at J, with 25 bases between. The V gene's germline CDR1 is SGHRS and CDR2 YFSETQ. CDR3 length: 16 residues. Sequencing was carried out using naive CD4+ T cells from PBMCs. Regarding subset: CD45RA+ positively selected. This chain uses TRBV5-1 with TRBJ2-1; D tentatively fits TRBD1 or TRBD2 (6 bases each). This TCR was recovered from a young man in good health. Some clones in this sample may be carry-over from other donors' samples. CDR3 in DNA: TGCGCCAGCGGAGGGGGGAAAAAGGCTAGCCTCGATGAGCAGTTCTTC. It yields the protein CASGGGKKASLDEQFF.